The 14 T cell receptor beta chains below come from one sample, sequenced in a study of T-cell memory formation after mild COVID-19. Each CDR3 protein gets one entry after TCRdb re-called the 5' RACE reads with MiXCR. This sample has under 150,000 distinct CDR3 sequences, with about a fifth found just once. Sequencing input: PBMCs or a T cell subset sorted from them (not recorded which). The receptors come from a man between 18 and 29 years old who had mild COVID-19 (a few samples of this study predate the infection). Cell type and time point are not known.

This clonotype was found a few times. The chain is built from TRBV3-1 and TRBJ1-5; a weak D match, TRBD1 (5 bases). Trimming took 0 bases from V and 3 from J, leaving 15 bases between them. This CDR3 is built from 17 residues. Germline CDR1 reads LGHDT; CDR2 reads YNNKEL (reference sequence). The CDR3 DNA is TGTGCCAGCAGCCAAGATATTTCGGGGCCGACCAATCAGCCCCAGCATTTT. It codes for CASSQDISGPTNQPQHF.

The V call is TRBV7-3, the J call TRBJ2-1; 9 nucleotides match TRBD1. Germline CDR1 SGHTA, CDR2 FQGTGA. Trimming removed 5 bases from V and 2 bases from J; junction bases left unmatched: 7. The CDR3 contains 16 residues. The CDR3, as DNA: TGTGCCAGCAGCCCCGACGGACAGGGGCCCTACAATGAGCAGTTCTTC. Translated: CASSPDGQGPYNEQFF.

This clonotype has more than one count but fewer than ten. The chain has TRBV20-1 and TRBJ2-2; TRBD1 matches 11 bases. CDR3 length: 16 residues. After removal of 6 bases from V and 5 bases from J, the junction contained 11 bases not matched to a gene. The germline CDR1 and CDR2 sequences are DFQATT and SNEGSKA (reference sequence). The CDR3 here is CSARTGGRVYTGELFF. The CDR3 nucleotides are TGCAGTGCAAGGACAGGGGGCCGTGTGTATACCGGGGAGCTGTTTTTT.

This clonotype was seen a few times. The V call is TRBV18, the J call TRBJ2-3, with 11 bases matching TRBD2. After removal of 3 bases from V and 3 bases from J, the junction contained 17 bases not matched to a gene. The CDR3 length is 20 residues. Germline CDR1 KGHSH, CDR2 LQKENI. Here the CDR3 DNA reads TGTGCCAGCTCACCCCCAGGAGTGGCCCTGACTAGCGGGGAAACAGATACGCAGTATTTT. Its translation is CASSPPGVALTSGETDTQYF.

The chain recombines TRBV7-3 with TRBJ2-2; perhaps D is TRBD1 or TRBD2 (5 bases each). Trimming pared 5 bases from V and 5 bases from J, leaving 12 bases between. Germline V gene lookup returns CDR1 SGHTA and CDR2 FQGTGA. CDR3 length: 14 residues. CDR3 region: CASSPTGLTGELFF. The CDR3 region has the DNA TGTGCCAGCAGCCCTACGGGGCTGACCGGGGAGCTGTTTTTT.

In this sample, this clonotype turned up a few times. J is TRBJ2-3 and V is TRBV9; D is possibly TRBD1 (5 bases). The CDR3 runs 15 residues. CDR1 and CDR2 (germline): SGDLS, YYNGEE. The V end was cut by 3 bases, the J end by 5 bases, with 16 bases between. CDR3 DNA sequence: TGTGCCAGCAGCGAAGATGGGGTAGGGGTAGATACGCAGTATTTT. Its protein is CASSEDGVGVDTQYF.

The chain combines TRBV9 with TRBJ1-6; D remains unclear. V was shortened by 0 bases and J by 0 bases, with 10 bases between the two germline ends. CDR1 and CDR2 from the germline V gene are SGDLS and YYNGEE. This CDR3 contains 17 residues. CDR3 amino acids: CASSVAAQSSYNSPLHF. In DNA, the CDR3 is TGTGCCAGCAGCGTAGCAGCTCAAAGCTCCTATAATTCACCCCTCCACTTT.

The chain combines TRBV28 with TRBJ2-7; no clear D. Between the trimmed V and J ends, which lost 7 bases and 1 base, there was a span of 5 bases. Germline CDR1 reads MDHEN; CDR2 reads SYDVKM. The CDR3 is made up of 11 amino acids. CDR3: CASKGSYEQYV. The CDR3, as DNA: TGTGCCAGCAAAGGGTCCTACGAGCAGTACGTC.

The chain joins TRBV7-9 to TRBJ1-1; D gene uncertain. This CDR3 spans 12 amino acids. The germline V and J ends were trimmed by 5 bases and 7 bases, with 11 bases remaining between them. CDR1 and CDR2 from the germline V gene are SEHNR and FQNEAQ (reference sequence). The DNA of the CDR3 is TGTGCCAGCAGCCAGCAACGCGTTGAAGCTTTCTTT. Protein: CASSQQRVEAFF. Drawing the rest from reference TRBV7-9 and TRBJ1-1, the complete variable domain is DTGVSQNPRHKITKRGQNVTFRCDPISEHNRLYWYRQTLGQGPEFLTYFQNEAQLEKSRLLSDRFSAERPKGSFSTLEIQRTEQGDSAMYLCASSQQRVEAFFGQGTRLTVV.

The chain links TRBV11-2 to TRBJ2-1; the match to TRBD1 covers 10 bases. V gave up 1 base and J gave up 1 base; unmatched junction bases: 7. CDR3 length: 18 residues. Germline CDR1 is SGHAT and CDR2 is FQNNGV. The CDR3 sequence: CASSLAGTGEGSYNEQFF. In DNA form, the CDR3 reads TGTGCCAGCAGCTTAGCCGGGACAGGGGAAGGGTCCTACAATGAGCAGTTCTTC.

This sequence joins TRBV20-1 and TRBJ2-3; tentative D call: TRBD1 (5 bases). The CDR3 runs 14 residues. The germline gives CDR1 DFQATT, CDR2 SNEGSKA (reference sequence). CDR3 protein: CSAEYDRLTDTQYF. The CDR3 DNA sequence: TGCAGCGCCGAATACGACAGACTCACAGATACGCAGTATTTT.

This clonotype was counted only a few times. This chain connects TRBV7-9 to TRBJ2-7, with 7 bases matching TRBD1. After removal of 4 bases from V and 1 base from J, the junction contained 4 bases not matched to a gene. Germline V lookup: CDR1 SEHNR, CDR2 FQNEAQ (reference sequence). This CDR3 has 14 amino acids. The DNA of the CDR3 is TGTGCCAGCAGCTCCCGACAGGGATCCTACGAGCAGTACGTC. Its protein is CASSSRQGSYEQYV.

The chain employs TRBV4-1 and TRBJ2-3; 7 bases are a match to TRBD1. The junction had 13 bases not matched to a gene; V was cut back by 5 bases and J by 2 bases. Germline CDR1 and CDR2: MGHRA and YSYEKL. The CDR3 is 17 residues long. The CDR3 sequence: CASSLRPQGTSTDTQYF. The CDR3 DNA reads TGCGCCAGCAGCTTGCGGCCACAGGGGACGTCCACAGATACGCAGTATTTT.

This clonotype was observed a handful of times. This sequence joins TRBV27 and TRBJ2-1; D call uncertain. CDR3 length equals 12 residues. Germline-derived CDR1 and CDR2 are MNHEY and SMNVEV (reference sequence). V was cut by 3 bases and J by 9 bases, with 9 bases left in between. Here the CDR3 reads CASSFSLAEQFF. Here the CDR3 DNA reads TGTGCCAGCAGTTTTAGTTTAGCTGAGCAGTTCTTC.